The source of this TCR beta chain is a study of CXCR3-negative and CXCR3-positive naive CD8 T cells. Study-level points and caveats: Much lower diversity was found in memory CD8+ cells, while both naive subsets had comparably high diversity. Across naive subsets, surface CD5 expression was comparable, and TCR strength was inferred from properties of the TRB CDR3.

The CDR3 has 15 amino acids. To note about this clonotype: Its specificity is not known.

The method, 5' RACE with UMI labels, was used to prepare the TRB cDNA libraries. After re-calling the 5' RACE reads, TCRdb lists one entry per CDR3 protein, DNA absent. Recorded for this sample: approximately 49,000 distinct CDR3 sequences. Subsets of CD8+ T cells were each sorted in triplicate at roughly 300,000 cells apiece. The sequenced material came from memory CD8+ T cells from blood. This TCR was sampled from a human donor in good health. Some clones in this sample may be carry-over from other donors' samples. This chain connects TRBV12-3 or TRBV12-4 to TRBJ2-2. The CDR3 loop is CASSLLGRNTGELFF.